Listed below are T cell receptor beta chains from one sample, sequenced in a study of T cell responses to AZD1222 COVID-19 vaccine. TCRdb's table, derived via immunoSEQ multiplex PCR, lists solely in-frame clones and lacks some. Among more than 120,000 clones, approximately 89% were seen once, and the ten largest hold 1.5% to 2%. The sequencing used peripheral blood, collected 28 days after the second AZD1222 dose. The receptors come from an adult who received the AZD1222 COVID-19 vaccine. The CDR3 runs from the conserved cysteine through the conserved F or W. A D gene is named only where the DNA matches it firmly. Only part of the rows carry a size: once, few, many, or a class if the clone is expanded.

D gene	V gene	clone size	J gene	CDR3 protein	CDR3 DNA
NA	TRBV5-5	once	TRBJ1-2	CASSRARGYTF	TGTGCCAGCAGTAGGGCGCGTGGCTACACCTTC
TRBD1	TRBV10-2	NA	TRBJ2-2	CASSEGTGNTGELFF	TGCGCCAGCAGTGAGGGGACAGGGAACACCGGGGAGCTGTTTTTT
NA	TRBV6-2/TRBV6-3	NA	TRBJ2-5	CASSYGRSLETQYF	TGTGCCAGCAGTTACGGCCGGAGCTTGGAGACCCAGTACTTC
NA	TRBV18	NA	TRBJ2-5	CASSQGGGETQYF	TGTGCCAGCTCCCAGGGAGGAGGGGAGACCCAGTACTTC
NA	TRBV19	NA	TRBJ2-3	CASSRRQSTDTQYF	TGTGCCAGTAGTAGAAGACAGAGCACAGATACGCAGTATTTT
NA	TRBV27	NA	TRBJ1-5	CASRDSNQPQHF	TGTGCCAGCAGAGATAGCAATCAGCCCCAGCATTTT
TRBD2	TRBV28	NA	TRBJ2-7	CASTPLGGYDSYEQYF	TGTGCCAGCACCCCATTGGGAGGGTATGACTCCTACGAGCAGTACTTC
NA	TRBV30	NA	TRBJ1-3	CAWSLLGTIYF	TGTGCCTGGTCCTTACTAGGCACCATATATTTT
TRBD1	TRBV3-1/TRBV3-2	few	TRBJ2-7	CASSQSRGPYEQYF	TGTGCCAGCAGCCAATCGAGGGGGCCCTACGAGCAGTACTTC
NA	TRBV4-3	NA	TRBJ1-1	CASSQDALDLTEAFF	TGCGCCAGCAGCCAAGATGCCCTGGACCTCACTGAAGCTTTCTTT
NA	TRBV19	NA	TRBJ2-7	CASSISQGHYEQYF	TGTGCCAGTAGTATCTCCCAGGGACACTACGAGCAGTACTTC
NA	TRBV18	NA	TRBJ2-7	CASSPGTVPTYEQYF	TGTGCCAGCTCACCGGGGACTGTCCCCACCTACGAGCAGTACTTC
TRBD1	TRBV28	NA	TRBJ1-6	CASSLGGAGGRSPLHF	TGTGCCAGCAGTTTAGGGGGGGCAGGGGGACGGTCACCCCTCCACTTT
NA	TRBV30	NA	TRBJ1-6	CAWSHFPARAYNSPLHF	TGTGCCTGGAGTCACTTTCCGGCCAGGGCTTATAATTCACCCCTCCACTTT
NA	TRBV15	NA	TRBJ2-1	CATSREALWGSSYNEQFF	TGTGCCACCAGCAGAGAAGCTCTCTGGGGATCCTCCTACAATGAGCAGTTCTTC
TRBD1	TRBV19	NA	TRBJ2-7	CATSDGTGINEQYF	TGTGCCACCTCAGACGGGACAGGGATTAACGAGCAGTACTTC
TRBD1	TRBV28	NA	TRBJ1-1	CASSGTGQGAYTEAFF	TGTGCCAGCAGTGGAACGGGACAGGGGGCGTACACTGAAGCTTTCTTT
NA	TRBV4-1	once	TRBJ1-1	CASSQPRKNTEAFF	TGCGCCAGCAGCCAACCCAGGAAGAACACTGAAGCTTTCTTT
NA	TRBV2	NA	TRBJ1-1	CASSDGDTEAFF	TGTGCCAGCAGTGATGGGGACACTGAAGCTTTCTTT
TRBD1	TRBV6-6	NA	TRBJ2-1	CASSYTDRGIYNEQFF	TGTGCCAGCAGTTACACGGACAGGGGAATATACAATGAGCAGTTCTTC
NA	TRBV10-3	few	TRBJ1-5	CAISDGNQPQHF	TGTGCCATCAGTGACGGGAATCAGCCCCAGCATTTT
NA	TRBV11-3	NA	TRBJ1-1	CASSPVRLPPFF	TGTGCCAGCAGCCCCGTTCGGCTACCCCCTTTCTTT
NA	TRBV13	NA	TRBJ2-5	CASSRGEETQYF	TGTGCCAGCAGCAGGGGCGAGGAGACCCAGTACTTC
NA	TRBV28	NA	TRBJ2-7	CASSWRGETYEQYF	TGTGCCAGCAGTTGGAGGGGGGAGACCTACGAGCAGTACTTC
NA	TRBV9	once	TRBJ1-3	CASSGAGNTIYF	TGTGCCAGCAGCGGAGCGGGGAACACCATATATTTT
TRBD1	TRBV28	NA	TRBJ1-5	CASSSDRAVQPQHF	TGTGCCAGCAGTTCAGACAGGGCGGTTCAGCCCCAGCATTTT
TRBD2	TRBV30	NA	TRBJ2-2	CAWSAGLADTGELFF	TGTGCCTGGAGTGCGGGGCTAGCGGACACCGGGGAGCTGTTTTTT
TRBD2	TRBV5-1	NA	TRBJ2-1	CASSLSTSGDSYNEQFF	TGCGCCAGCAGCTTGTCGACTAGCGGAGACTCCTACAATGAGCAGTTCTTC
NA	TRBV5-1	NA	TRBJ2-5	CASSPDRAPIQETQYF	TGCGCCAGCAGCCCCGACAGAGCACCAATCCAAGAGACCCAGTACTTC
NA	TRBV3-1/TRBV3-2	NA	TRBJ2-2	CASSQPTRGTGELFF	TGTGCCAGCAGCCAACCTACGCGGGGCACCGGGGAGCTGTTTTTT
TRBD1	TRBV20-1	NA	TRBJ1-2	CSAGGQEGYTF	TGCAGTGCTGGCGGACAGGAGGGCTACACCTTC
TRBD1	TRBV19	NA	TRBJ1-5	CASSMEGANQPQHF	TGTGCCAGTAGTATGGAGGGGGCGAATCAGCCCCAGCATTTT
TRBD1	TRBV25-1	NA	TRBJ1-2	CASSPGGAEGYTF	TGTGCCAGCAGCCCAGGGGGCGCGGAAGGCTACACCTTC
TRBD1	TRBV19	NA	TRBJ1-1	CASRAQGMNTEAFF	TGTGCCAGTAGGGCACAGGGGATGAACACTGAAGCTTTCTTT
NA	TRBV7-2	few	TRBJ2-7	CASSLEDGSSYEQYF	TGTGCCAGCAGCTTAGAGGACGGAAGCTCCTACGAGCAGTACTTC
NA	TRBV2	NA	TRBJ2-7	CASSDGSSPHEQYF	TGTGCCAGCAGTGATGGGAGTTCCCCCCACGAGCAGTACTTC
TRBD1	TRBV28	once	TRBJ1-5	CASSTGGQVTSNQPQHF	TGTGCCAGCTCCACAGGGGGACAGGTCACTAGCAATCAGCCCCAGCATTTT
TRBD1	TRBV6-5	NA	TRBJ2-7	CASSYSKGASYEQYF	TGTGCCAGCAGTTACTCAAAGGGGGCAAGCTACGAGCAGTACTTC
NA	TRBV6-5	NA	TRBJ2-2	CASSYSSGFRTGELFF	TGTGCCAGCAGTTACTCGAGCGGGTTCCGCACCGGGGAGCTGTTTTTT
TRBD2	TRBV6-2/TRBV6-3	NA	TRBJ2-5	CASSWGPGLAGETQYF	TGTGCCAGCAGTTGGGGCCCGGGACTAGCGGGCGAGACCCAGTACTTC
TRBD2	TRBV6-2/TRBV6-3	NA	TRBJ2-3	CASSQVASGGPATQYF	TGTGCCAGCAGCCAAGTTGCTAGCGGGGGACCAGCTACGCAGTATTTT